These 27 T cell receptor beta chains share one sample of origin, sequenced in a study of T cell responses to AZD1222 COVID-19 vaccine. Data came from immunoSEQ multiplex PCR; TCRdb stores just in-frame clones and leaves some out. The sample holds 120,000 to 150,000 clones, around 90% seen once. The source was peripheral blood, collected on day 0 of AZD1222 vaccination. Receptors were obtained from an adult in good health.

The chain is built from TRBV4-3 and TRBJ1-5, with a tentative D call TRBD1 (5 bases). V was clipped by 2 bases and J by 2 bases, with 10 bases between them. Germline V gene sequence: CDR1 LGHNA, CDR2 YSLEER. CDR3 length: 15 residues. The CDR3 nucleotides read TGCGCCAGCAGCCAACGAGCCAGGGGCAATCAGCCCCAGCATTTT. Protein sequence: CASSQRARGNQPQHF.

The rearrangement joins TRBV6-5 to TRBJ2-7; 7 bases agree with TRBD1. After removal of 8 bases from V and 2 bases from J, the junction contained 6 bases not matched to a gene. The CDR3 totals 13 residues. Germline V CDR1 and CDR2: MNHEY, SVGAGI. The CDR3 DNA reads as TGTGCCAGCGTCTTGGGGACAGCCTACGAGCAGTACTTC. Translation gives CASVLGTAYEQYF.

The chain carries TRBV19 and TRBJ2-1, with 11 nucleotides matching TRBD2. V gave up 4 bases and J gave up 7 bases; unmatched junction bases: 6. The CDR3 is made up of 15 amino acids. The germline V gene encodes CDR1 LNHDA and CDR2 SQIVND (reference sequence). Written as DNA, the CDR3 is TGTGCCAGTAGTACCGGACTAGCGGGTCTAAATGAGCAGTTCTTC. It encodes CASSTGLAGLNEQFF.

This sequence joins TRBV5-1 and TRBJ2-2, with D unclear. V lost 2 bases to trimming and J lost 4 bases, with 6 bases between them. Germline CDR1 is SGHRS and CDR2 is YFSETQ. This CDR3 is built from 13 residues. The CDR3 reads CASSFPATGELFF. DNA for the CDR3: TGCGCCAGCAGCTTTCCGGCCACCGGGGAGCTGTTTTTT.

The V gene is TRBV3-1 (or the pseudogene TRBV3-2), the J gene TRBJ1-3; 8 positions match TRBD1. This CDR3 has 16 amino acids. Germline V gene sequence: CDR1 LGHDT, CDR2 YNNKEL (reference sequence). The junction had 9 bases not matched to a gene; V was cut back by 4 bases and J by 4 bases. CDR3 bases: TGTGCCAGCAGCCCCCGGCAGGGGGCAGGCGGAAACACCATATATTTT. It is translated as CASSPRQGAGGNTIYF.

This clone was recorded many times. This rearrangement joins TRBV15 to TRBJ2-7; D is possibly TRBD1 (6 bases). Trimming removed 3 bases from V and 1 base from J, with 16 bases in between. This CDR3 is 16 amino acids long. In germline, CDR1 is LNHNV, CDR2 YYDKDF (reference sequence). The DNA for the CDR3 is TGTGCCACCAGCAGGAGGGGCTTGGGACATTCCTACGAGCAGTACTTC. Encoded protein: CATSRRGLGHSYEQYF.

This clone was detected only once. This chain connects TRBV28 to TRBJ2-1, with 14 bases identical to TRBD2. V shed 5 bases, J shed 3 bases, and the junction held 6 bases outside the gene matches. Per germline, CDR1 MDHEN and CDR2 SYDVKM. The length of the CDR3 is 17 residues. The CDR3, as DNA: TGTGCCAGCAGTAAACCCGGGACTAGCGGGGGCTACAATGAGCAGTTCTTC. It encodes CASSKPGTSGGYNEQFF.

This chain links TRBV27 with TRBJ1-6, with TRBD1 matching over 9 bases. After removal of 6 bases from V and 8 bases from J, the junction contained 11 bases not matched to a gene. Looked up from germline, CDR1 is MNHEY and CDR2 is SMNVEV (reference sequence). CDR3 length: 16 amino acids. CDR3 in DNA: TGTGCCAGCAGATCGGACAGGGGAAGAGAGGATTCACCCCTCCACTTT. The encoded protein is CASRSDRGREDSPLHF.

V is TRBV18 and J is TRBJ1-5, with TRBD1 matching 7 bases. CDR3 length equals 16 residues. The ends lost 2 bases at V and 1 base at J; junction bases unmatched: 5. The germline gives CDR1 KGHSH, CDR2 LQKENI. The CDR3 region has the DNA TGTGCCAGCTCACCAACCGGGACAGCCAGCAATCAGCCCCAGCATTTT. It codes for CASSPTGTASNQPQHF. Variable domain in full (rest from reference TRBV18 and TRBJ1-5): NAGVMQNPRHLVRRRGQEARLRCSPMKGHSHVYWYRQLPEEGLKFMVYLQKENIIDESGMPKERFSAEFPKEGPSILRIQQVVRGDSAAYFCASSPTGTASNQPQHFGDGTRLSIL.

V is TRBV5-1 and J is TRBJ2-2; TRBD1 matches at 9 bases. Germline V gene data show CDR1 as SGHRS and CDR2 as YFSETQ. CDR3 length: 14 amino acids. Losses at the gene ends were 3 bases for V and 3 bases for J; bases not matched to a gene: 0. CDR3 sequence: CASSYRGHTGELFF. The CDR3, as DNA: TGCGCCAGCAGCTACAGGGGGCACACCGGGGAGCTGTTTTTT.

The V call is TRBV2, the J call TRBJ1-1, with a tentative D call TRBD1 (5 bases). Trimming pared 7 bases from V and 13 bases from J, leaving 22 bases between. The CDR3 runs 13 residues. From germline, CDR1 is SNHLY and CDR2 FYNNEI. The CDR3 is CASTDRHGAACFF. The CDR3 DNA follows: TGTGCCAGCACTGACCGACACGGGGCAGCTTGTTTCTTT.

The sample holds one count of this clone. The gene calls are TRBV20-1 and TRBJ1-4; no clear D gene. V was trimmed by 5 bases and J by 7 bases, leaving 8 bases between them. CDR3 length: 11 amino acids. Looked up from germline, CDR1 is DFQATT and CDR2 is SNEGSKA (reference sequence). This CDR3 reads CSAASGEKLFF. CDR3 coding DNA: TGCAGTGCTGCCTCGGGTGAAAAACTGTTTTTT.

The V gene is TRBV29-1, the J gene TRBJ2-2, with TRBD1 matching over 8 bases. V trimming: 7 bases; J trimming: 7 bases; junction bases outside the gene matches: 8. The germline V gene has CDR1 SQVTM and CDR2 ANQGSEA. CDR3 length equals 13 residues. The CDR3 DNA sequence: TGCAGCGGACGACAGGGGCCATTCGGGGAGCTGTTTTTT. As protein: CSGRQGPFGELFF.

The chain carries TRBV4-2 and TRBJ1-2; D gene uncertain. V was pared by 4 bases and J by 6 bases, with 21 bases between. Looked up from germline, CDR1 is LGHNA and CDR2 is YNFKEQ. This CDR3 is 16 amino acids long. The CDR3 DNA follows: TGTGCCAGCAGCCGAGTGACCCGGGAGGACGGTAATGGCTACACCTTC. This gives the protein CASSRVTREDGNGYTF.

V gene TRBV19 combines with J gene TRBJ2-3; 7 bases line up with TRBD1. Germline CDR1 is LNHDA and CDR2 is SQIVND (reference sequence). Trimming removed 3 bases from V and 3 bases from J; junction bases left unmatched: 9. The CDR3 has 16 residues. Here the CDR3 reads CASSIVEGAGTDTQYF. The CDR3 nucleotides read TGTGCCAGTAGTATCGTTGAGGGGGCCGGTACAGATACGCAGTATTTT.

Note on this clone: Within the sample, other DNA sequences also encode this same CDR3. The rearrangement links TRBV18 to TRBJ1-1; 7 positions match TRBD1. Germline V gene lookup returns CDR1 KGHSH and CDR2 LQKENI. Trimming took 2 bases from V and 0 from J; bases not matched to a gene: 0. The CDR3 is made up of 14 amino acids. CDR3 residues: CASSPGTVNTEAFF. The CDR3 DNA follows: TGTGCCAGCTCACCAGGGACAGTGAACACTGAAGCTTTCTTT. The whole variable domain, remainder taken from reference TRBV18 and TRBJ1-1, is NAGVMQNPRHLVRRRGQEARLRCSPMKGHSHVYWYRQLPEEGLKFMVYLQKENIIDESGMPKERFSAEFPKEGPSILRIQQVVRGDSAAYFCASSPGTVNTEAFFGQGTRLTVV.

CDR3 DNA sequence: TGTGCCAGCAGCTCACAGGGTTTCACCGGGGAGCTGTTTTTT. It specifies CASSSQGFTGELFF. The chain joins TRBV7-3 to TRBJ2-2, with D possibly matching TRBD1 (6 bases). Germline CDR1 SGHTA, CDR2 FQGTGA. The V end was cut by 4 bases, the J end by 4 bases, with 10 bases between. This CDR3 region has 14 residues.

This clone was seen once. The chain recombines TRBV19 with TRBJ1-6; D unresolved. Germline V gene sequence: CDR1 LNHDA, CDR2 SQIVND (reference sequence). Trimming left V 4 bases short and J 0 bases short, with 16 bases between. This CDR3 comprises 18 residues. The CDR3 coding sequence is TGTGCCAGTAGTACTCTGGGAAAAGCTAGCTCCTATAATTCACCCCTCCACTTT. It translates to CASSTLGKASSYNSPLHF. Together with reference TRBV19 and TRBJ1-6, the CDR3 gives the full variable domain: DGGITQSPKYLFRKEGQNVTLSCEQNLNHDAMYWYRQDPGQGLRLIYYSQIVNDFQKGDIAEGYSVSREKKESFPLTVTSAQKNPTAFYLCASSTLGKASSYNSPLHFGNGTRLTVT.

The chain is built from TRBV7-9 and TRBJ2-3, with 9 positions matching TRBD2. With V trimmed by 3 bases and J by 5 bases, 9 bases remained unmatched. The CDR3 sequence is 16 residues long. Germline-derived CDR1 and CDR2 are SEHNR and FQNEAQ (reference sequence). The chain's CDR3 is CASSLLASGVGDTQYF. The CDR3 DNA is TGTGCCAGCAGCTTGTTGGCTAGCGGGGTTGGAGATACGCAGTATTTT.

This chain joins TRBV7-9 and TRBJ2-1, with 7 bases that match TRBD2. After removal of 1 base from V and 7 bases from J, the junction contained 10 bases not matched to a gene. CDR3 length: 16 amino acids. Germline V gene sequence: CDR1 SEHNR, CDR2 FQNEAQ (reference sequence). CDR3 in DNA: TGTGCCAGCAGCTTAGTGCTTGGGCGGGAGACGAATGAGCAGTTCTTC. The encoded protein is CASSLVLGRETNEQFF.

CDR3 region: CASSVSGTEAFF. CDR3 nucleotide sequence: TGTGCCAGCAGCGTAAGTGGGACTGAAGCTTTCTTT. V usage is TRBV9 and J usage is TRBJ1-1, with D uncertain. Looked up from germline, CDR1 is SGDLS and CDR2 is YYNGEE. This CDR3 has 12 amino acids. V shed 1 base and J shed 5 bases, with 6 bases lying between them.

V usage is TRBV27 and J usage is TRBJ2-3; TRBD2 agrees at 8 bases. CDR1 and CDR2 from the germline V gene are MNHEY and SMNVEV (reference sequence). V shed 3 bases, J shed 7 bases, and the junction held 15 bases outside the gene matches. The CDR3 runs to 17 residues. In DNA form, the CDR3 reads TGTGCCAGCAGTTTTTCCCCCCGGGTTAGCGGGACAAATACGCAGTATTTT. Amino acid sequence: CASSFSPRVSGTNTQYF.

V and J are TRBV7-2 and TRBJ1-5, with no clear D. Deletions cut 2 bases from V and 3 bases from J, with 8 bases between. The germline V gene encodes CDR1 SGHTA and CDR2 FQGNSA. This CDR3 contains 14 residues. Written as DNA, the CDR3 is TGTGCCAGCAGCTTATCTGGGAACAATCAGCCCCAGCATTTT. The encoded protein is CASSLSGNNQPQHF.

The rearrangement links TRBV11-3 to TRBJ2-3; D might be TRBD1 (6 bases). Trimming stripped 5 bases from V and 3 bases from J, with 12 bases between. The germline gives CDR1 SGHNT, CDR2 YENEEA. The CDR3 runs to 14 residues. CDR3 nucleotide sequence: TGTGCCAGCAGCCACCGGGACAAGACAGATACGCAGTATTTT. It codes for CASSHRDKTDTQYF. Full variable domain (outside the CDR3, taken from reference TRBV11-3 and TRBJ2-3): EAGVVQSPRYKIIEKKQPVAFWCNPISGHNTLYWYLQNLGQGPELLIRYENEEAVDDSQLPKDRFSAERLKGVDSTLKIQPAELGDSAVYLCASSHRDKTDTQYFGPGTRLTVL.

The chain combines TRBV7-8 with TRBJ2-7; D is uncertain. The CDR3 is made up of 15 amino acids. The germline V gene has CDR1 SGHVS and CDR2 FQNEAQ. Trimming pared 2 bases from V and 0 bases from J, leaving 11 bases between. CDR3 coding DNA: TGTGCCAGCAGCTTATCCTCCGTCCTCTCCTACGAGCAGTACTTC. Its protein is CASSLSSVLSYEQYF.

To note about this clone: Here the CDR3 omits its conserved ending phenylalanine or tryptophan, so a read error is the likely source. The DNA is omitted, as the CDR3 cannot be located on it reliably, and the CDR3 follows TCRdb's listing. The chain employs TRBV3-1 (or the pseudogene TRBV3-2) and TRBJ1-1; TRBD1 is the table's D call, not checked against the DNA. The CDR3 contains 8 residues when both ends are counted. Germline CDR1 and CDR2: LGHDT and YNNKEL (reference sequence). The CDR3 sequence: CASSSSPG.

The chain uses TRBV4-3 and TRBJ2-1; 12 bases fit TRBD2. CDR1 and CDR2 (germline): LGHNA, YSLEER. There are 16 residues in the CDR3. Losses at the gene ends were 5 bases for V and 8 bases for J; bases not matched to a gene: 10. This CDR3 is CASSYFGLAGSDEQFF. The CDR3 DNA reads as TGCGCCAGCAGCTACTTCGGACTAGCGGGATCGGATGAGCAGTTCTTC.